This T cell receptor (beta chain) stems from a study of T cell changes during pregnancy in multiple sclerosis. Looked up from germline, CDR1 is LNHDA and CDR2 is SQIVND (reference sequence). J lost 5 bases, V lost 6 bases, and 8 bases had no gene match. CDR3 length equals 15 residues. Here immunoSEQ multiplex PCR was the method, and the copy in TCRdb shows in-frame clones only, minus some. The sample lists tens of thousands of clones, almost 90% occurring once. Here the sequenced sample was peripheral blood, taken in the first trimester of pregnancy. J is TRBJ1-5 and V is TRBV19, with 9 bases that match TRBD1. This receptor was taken from a female donor in good health, enrolled as a control in a pregnancy study. CDR3 DNA sequence: TGTGCCAGTAGGCTAGGGGACAGGGTATATCAGCCCCAGCATTTT. Protein sequence: CASRLGDRVYQPQHF.